The clone carrying this T cell receptor (beta chain) was found many times. Its target is not known. TCRdb analysed the RT-PCR reads with MiXCR anew, one entry per CDR3 protein. The sample includes 550,000 to 800,000 distinct CDR3 sequences, 15% to 19% of them seen just once. The sample belongs to a study of response to subunit inactivated influenza vaccine. The junction had 7 bases not matched to a gene; V was cut back by 6 bases and J by 7 bases. The CDR3 runs 13 residues. Germline assignment: CDR1 SQVTM and CDR2 ANQGSEA. Study-level results: Authors suggested that a seasonal influenza vaccination recruits few new T cells each time.

The V gene is TRBV29-1, the J gene TRBJ2-1; 9 bases map to TRBD2. The clonotype comes from a man aged 50-60 years who received an inactivated influenza vaccine. Source: PBMCs from blood, taken 11 to 12 days after vaccination. The CDR3 spells CSVRGLAGNEQFF. CDR3 nucleotides: TGCAGCGTCAGGGGTCTAGCGGGAAATGAGCAGTTCTTC.